The 31 T cell receptor beta chains reported below all come from one sample, sequenced in a study of blood T cell repertoires in COVID-19. The protocol was immunoSEQ multiplex PCR, while the TCRdb copy is restricted to in-frame clones and leaves out a portion. The sample consists of tens of thousands of clones, around nine tenths of them appearing once. Sequences were obtained from PBMCs or T cells enriched from blood (not recorded which). Receptors originate from a woman aged 35 to 49 who had recovered from COVID-19.

The J gene is TRBJ1-1, the V gene TRBV5-1; D is unclear. The CDR3 length is 14 residues. The V and J ends lost 1 base and 1 base respectively, with 8 bases between them. CDR1 and CDR2 (germline): SGHRS, YFSETQ. CDR3 region: CASSLLFRNTEAFF. CDR3 DNA sequence: TGCGCCAGCAGCTTGTTGTTTCGGAACACTGAAGCTTTCTTT.

J is TRBJ1-1 and V is TRBV18, with D possibly matching TRBD1 (5 bases). Germline CDR1 KGHSH, CDR2 LQKENI. The CDR3 loop spans 15 amino acids. The V end lost 2 bases, the J end lost 1 base, and 11 bases lay between the germline ends. The CDR3 spells CASSPTGNSNTEAFF. CDR3 coding DNA: TGTGCCAGCTCACCAACAGGCAATTCGAACACTGAAGCTTTCTTT.

This rearrangement joins TRBV27 to TRBJ2-4, with D possibly being TRBD1 (6 bases). V was shortened by 8 bases and J by 3 bases, with 14 bases between the two germline ends. Germline CDR1 MNHEY, CDR2 SMNVEV (reference sequence). This CDR3 comprises 14 residues. This chain's CDR3 is CASRSDRFKNIQYF. DNA of the CDR3: TGTGCCAGCCGATCCGACAGGTTCAAAAACATTCAGTACTTC.

The V call is TRBV4-1, the J call TRBJ2-7; 7 bases agree with TRBD1. In germline, CDR1 is MGHRA, CDR2 YSYEKL. The CDR3 spans 16 residues. J gave up 6 bases and V 1 base, and 12 bases lay outside the gene matches. The CDR3 reads CASSQVLSGQSREQYF. Written as DNA, the CDR3 is TGCGCCAGCAGCCAAGTTCTCTCGGGACAGTCTCGCGAGCAGTACTTC.

The chain uses TRBV19 and TRBJ1-2; maybe TRBD1 (6 bases). This CDR3 is built from 15 residues. V was pared by 3 bases and J by 0 bases, with 11 bases between. Germline V CDR1 and CDR2: LNHDA, SQIVND (reference sequence). The CDR3 sequence is CASSMRGASNYGYTF. The CDR3, as DNA: TGTGCCAGTAGTATGCGGGGGGCATCTAACTATGGCTACACCTTC.

This clone was observed a few times. The V call is TRBV3-1 (or the pseudogene TRBV3-2), the J call TRBJ2-5; D possibly corresponds to TRBD1 (6 bases). Germline CDR1 LGHDT, CDR2 YNNKEL (reference sequence). V gave up 0 bases and J gave up 6 bases, with 8 bases separating them. CDR3 length: 13 amino acids. CDR3 region: CASSQEGAKTQYF. CDR3 DNA sequence: TGTGCCAGCAGCCAAGAGGGGGCTAAGACCCAGTACTTC.

The chain is built from TRBV7-9 and TRBJ1-2; D not resolved. Trimming took 6 bases from V and 7 from J, leaving 15 bases between them. This CDR3 contains 13 residues. Germline lookup yields CDR1 SEHNR and CDR2 FQNEAQ (reference sequence). In nucleotides, the CDR3 is TGTGCCAGCAGACGAGGCGGAGGCTCTGGCTACACCTTC. This translates into CASRRGGGSGYTF.

This clone was observed once. The chain recombines TRBV11-2 with TRBJ1-3, with 8 bases identical to TRBD1. CDR3 length: 15 amino acids. Germline CDR1 SGHAT, CDR2 FQNNGV. With V trimmed by 4 bases and J by 3 bases, 5 bases remained unmatched. Here the CDR3 reads CASSSGRGLGNTIYF. The CDR3 DNA is TGTGCCAGCAGCTCGGGCAGGGGGCTTGGAAACACCATATATTTT.

This sequence joins TRBV10-3 and TRBJ2-5; D is possibly TRBD2 (5 bases). This CDR3 contains 12 residues. V was clipped by 3 bases and J by 3 bases, with 5 bases between them. Germline loops: CDR1 ENHRY, CDR2 SYGVKD. The CDR3 DNA follows: TGTGCCATCAGTGAAGCGGAAGAGACCCAGTACTTC. This gives the protein CAISEAEETQYF.

The chain recombines TRBV3-1 (or the pseudogene TRBV3-2) with TRBJ1-5; a weak D match, TRBD1 (5 bases). The V end lost 0 bases, the J end lost 0 bases, and 9 bases lay between the germline ends. CDR1 is LGHDT, CDR2 YNNKEL, per germline (reference sequence). CDR3 length: 16 amino acids. CDR3 nucleotide sequence: TGTGCCAGCAGCCAAGACTCCAGGGTTAGCAATCAGCCCCAGCATTTT. Translating it yields CASSQDSRVSNQPQHF.

In this sample, this clone turned up once. This chain joins TRBV24-1 and TRBJ2-5; 9 bases line up with TRBD1. CDR1 KGHDR and CDR2 SFDVKD come from the germline V gene. V was pared by 6 bases and J by 4 bases, with 11 bases of the junction left unmatched. The CDR3 loop spans 16 amino acids. The CDR3 protein is CATSKGTGTGIETQYF. CDR3 nucleotides: TGTGCCACCAGTAAAGGTACCGGGACAGGGATAGAGACCCAGTACTTC.

The chain combines TRBV12-5 with TRBJ2-7; 8 bases align to TRBD1. The junction had 8 bases not matched to a gene; V was cut back by 2 bases and J by 2 bases. Per the germline V gene, CDR1 is LGHNT and CDR2 is FRNRAP. The CDR3 has 16 residues. CDR3: CASGLLGQAQTYEQYF. The CDR3 nucleotides read TGTGCTAGTGGTTTGCTGGGACAGGCCCAAACCTACGAGCAGTACTTC.

The chain combines TRBV2 with TRBJ1-1, with no clear D. V dropped 2 bases and J dropped 11 bases, with 9 bases sitting between them. The CDR3 is 11 amino acids. From germline, CDR1 is SNHLY and CDR2 FYNNEI. The chain's CDR3 is CASSEWRGAFF. CDR3 coding DNA: TGTGCCAGCAGTGAATGGCGGGGTGCTTTCTTT. The whole variable domain, filled in from reference TRBV2 and TRBJ1-1, reads EPEVTQTPSHQVTQMGQEVILRCVPISNHLYFYWYRQILGQKVEFLVSFYNNEISEKSEIFDDQFSVERPDGSNFTLKIRSTKLEDSAMYFCASSEWRGAFFGQGTRLTVV.

The chain links TRBV19 to TRBJ2-7; TRBD1 is a possible D gene (6 bases). V was trimmed by 5 bases and J by 2 bases, leaving 10 bases between them. CDR3 length equals 13 residues. The V gene's germline CDR1 is LNHDA and CDR2 SQIVND (reference sequence). Written as DNA, the CDR3 is TGTGCCAGTAGTGCCGGGACAACCTACGAGCAGTACTTC. It specifies CASSAGTTYEQYF. Full variable domain (outside the CDR3, taken from reference TRBV19 and TRBJ2-7): DGGITQSPKYLFRKEGQNVTLSCEQNLNHDAMYWYRQDPGQGLRLIYYSQIVNDFQKGDIAEGYSVSREKKESFPLTVTSAQKNPTAFYLCASSAGTTYEQYFGPGTRLTVT.

V usage is TRBV6-2 or TRBV6-3 and J usage is TRBJ2-3; tentatively, D is TRBD1 (6 bases). Trimming removed 10 bases at V and 2 bases at J, with 13 bases between. The germline CDR1 and CDR2 sequences are MNHEY and SVGEGT. CDR3 length: 13 residues. The CDR3 sequence is CATSRDITDTQYF. CDR3 coding DNA: TGTGCCACCAGCCGGGACATCACAGATACGCAGTATTTT.

This clone was detected only once. The rearrangement joins TRBV5-6 to TRBJ2-7; perhaps TRBD1 as D (6 bases). Trimming removed 6 bases from V and 5 bases from J, with 24 bases in between. Germline loops: CDR1 SGHDT, CDR2 YYEEEE. This CDR3 has 16 amino acids. CDR3 DNA sequence: TGTGCCAGCAACGAAGGGGGATGGTCTCGTGGTCACGAGCAGTACTTC. This translates into CASNEGGWSRGHEQYF.

This chain uses TRBV2 with TRBJ2-2; possibly TRBD1 for D (5 bases). Germline CDR1 reads SNHLY; CDR2 reads FYNNEI. The V end lost 8 bases, the J end lost 4 bases, and 14 bases lay between the germline ends. This CDR3 has 14 amino acids. In DNA form, the CDR3 reads TGTGCCAGCTTGGACACCGCGAGCACCGGGGAGCTGTTTTTT. Translated, it gives CASLDTASTGELFF.

The rearrangement links TRBV6-1 to TRBJ2-5, with TRBD1 matching 9 bases. V shed 0 bases, J shed 5 bases, and the junction held 7 bases outside the gene matches. This CDR3 is built from 16 residues. Germline V gene sequence: CDR1 MNHNS, CDR2 SASEGT. As DNA, the CDR3 is TGTGCCAGCAGTGAAGCGACAGGGGGAATTGGGGAGACCCAGTACTTC. Its translation is CASSEATGGIGETQYF.

The chain carries TRBV5-4 and TRBJ2-7; TRBD2 matches at 11 bases. Germline V gives CDR1 SGHNT, CDR2 YYREEE (reference sequence). The CDR3 is 15 residues long. The V segment lost 4 bases and the J segment 2 bases; nucleotides outside the gene matches: 5. Here the CDR3 DNA reads TGTGCCAGCAGCGTAGCGGGGGGGCTCCCCTACGAGCAGTACTTC. This gives the protein CASSVAGGLPYEQYF.

J is TRBJ1-6 and V is TRBV5-1; 7 bases agree with TRBD1. The V gene end was trimmed by 4 bases and the J gene end by 4 bases; junction bases not matched to a gene: 8. This CDR3 region has 16 residues. Per germline, CDR1 SGHRS and CDR2 YFSETQ. The CDR3 bases are TGCGCCAGCAGCCGGGATCAGGGGGTTTATAATTCACCCCTCCACTTT. The encoded protein is CASSRDQGVYNSPLHF.

This chain joins TRBV7-9 and TRBJ1-1; D is uncertain. The V end lost 4 bases, the J end lost 2 bases, and 17 bases lay between the germline ends. Germline assignment: CDR1 SEHNR and CDR2 FQNEAQ (reference sequence). The CDR3 has 16 amino acids. The CDR3 bases are TGTGCCAGCAGCTCTTCTTTCGGGGTGGGAAACACTGAAGCTTTCTTT. Its protein is CASSSSFGVGNTEAFF.

This chain uses TRBV2 with TRBJ2-7; D gene uncertain. V lost 4 bases, J lost 3 bases, and 10 bases lay in between. The V gene's germline CDR1 is SNHLY and CDR2 FYNNEI. This CDR3 region has 13 residues. The CDR3 DNA follows: TGTGCCAGCAGTGTGTACAGAAACTACGAGCAGTACTTC. It specifies CASSVYRNYEQYF.

V usage is TRBV5-1 and J usage is TRBJ1-2; 8 nucleotides line up with TRBD1. The CDR3 consists of 14 residues. Germline CDR1 SGHRS, CDR2 YFSETQ. Trimming at V came to 4 bases and at J to 4 bases, leaving 6 bases not matched to a gene. The CDR3 DNA follows: TGCGCCAGCAGCACTCGGACAGGGTCCTATGGCTACACCTTC. Translating it yields CASSTRTGSYGYTF.

Only one count was recorded for this clone. The chain recombines TRBV2 with TRBJ2-1; possible D gene TRBD1, 7 bases. V lost 8 bases and J 1 base, leaving 15 bases between the germline ends. Germline loops: CDR1 SNHLY, CDR2 FYNNEI. The CDR3 covers 15 residues. Here the CDR3 reads CASRQGGGSYNEQFF. CDR3 bases: TGTGCCAGCCGACAGGGAGGAGGATCCTACAATGAGCAGTTCTTC.

The chain couples TRBV11-2 to TRBJ2-7, with no clear D. The CDR3 runs to 14 residues. V was clipped by 5 bases and J by 2 bases, with 13 bases between them. Germline V gene sequence: CDR1 SGHAT, CDR2 FQNNGV. The CDR3 nucleotides are TGTGCCAGCAGCCCTACAGAGTTCCCCTACGAGCAGTACTTC. Translating gives CASSPTEFPYEQYF.

This CDR3 reads CASSQNQGSEQYF. In DNA, the CDR3 is TGCGCCAGCAGCCAAAACCAGGGGAGCGAGCAGTACTTC. The chain employs TRBV5-1 and TRBJ2-7, with D maybe TRBD1 (6 bases). The germline V and J ends were trimmed by 4 bases and 6 bases, with 14 bases remaining between them. The CDR3 length is 13 residues. CDR1 and CDR2 from the germline V gene are SGHRS and YFSETQ.

The genes are TRBV19 and TRBJ2-7, with unresolved D. From germline, CDR1 is LNHDA and CDR2 SQIVND (reference sequence). The CDR3 has 14 residues. V was clipped by 3 bases and J by 0 bases, with 9 bases between them. As DNA, the CDR3 is TGTGCCAGTAGTATCAGGCAGCCCTCCTACGAGCAGTACTTC. Its protein is CASSIRQPSYEQYF.

This clone was seen more than once but under ten times. The genes are TRBV19 and TRBJ1-1, with 8 nucleotides matching TRBD1. V shed 6 bases and J 3 bases; nucleotides not matched to a gene: 3. Germline V gives CDR1 LNHDA, CDR2 SQIVND (reference sequence). This CDR3 region has 13 residues. CDR3 sequence: CASSQTGDTEAFF. CDR3 DNA sequence: TGTGCCAGTAGCCAGACAGGGGACACTGAAGCTTTCTTT.

The chain employs TRBV10-2 and TRBJ1-1; D is perhaps TRBD1 (6 bases). The CDR3 spans 14 residues. Germline-derived CDR1 and CDR2 are WSHSY and SAAADI. V lost 5 bases, J lost 6 bases, and 16 bases lay in between. The DNA for the CDR3 is TGCGCCAGCAGTCAACAGGGTATACCACCTGAAGCTTTCTTT. Translated, it gives CASSQQGIPPEAFF.

V usage is TRBV25-1 and J usage is TRBJ2-5; D may be TRBD2 (5 bases). This CDR3 has 13 amino acids. Trimming shortened V by 4 bases and J by 4 bases, and 10 bases separated the two germline ends. The germline gives CDR1 MGHDK, CDR2 SYGVNS. CDR3 bases: TGTGCCAGCAGTGCAGAGGGAAGAGAGACCCAGTACTTC. This codes for CASSAEGRETQYF.

This clone came up once. The chain carries TRBV5-4 and TRBJ1-2, with D tentatively TRBD1 (6 bases). The CDR3 has 18 amino acids. CDR1 and CDR2 (germline): SGHNT, YYREEE (reference sequence). Trimming cost V 4 bases and J 0 bases, with 22 bases left between them. The DNA of the CDR3 is TGTGCCAGCAGCCCGTTCCGCTCAGTCGAGGGGGCTAACTATGGCTACACCTTC. Protein product: CASSPFRSVEGANYGYTF.